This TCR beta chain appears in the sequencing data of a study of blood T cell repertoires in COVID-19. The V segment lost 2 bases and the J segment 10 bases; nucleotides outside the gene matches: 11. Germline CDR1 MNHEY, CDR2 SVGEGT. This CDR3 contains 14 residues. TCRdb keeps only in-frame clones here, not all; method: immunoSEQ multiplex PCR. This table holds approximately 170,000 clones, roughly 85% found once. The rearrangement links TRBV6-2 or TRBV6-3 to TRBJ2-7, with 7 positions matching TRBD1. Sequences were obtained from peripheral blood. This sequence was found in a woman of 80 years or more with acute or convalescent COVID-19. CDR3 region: CASSYTGVGGRQYF. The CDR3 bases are TGTGCCAGCAGTTACACAGGGGTCGGAGGTCGACAGTACTTC.